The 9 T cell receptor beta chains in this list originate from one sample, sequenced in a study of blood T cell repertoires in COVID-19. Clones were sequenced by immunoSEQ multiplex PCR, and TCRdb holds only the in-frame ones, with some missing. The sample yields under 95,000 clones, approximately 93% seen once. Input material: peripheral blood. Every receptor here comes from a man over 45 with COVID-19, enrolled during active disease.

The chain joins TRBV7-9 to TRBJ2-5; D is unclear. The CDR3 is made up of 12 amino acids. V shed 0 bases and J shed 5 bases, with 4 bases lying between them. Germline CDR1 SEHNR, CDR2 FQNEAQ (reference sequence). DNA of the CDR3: TGTGCCAGCAGCTTAGCGAGGGAGACCCAGTACTTC. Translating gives CASSLARETQYF.

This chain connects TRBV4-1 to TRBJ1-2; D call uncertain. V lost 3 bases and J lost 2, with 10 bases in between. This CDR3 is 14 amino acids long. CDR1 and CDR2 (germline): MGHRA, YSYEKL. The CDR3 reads CASSQPGVNYGYTF. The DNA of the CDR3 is TGCGCCAGCAGCCAGCCGGGAGTGAACTATGGCTACACCTTC.

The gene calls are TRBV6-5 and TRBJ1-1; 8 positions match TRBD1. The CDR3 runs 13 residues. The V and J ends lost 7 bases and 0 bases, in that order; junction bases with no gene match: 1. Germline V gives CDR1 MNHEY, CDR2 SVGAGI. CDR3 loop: CASTRGLNTEAFF. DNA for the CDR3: TGTGCCAGCACCAGGGGGCTGAACACTGAAGCTTTCTTT.

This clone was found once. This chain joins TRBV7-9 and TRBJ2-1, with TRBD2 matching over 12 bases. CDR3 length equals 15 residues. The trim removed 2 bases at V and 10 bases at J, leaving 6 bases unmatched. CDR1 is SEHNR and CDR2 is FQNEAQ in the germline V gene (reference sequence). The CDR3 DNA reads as TGTGCCAGCAGCTTATTACGACTAGCGGGAGAGGAGCAGTTCTTC. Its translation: CASSLLRLAGEEQFF.

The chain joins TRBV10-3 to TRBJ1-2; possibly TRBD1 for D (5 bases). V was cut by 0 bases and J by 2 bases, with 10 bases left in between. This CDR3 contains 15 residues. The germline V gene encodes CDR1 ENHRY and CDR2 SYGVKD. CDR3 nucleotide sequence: TGTGCCATCAGTGAGTCTCCAGGGCGGAACTATGGCTACACCTTC. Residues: CAISESPGRNYGYTF.

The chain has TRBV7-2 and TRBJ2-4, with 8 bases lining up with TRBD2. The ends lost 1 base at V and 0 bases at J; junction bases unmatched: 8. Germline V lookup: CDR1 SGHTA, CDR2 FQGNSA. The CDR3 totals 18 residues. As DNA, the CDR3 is TGTGCCAGCAGCTTAGTGCGGCGGGGGGAACTAGCCAAAAACATTCAGTACTTC. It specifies CASSLVRRGELAKNIQYF.

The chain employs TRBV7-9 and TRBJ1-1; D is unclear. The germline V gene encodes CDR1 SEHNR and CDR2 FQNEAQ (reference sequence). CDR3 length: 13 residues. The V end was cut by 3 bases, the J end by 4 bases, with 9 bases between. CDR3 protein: CASSFGEGTEAFF. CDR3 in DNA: TGTGCCAGCAGCTTTGGCGAGGGCACTGAAGCTTTCTTT.

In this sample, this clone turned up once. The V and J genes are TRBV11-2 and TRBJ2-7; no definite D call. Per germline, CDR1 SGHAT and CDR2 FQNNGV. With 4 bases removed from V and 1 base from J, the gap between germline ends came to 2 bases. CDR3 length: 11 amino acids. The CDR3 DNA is TGTGCCAGCAGCTCGTCCTACGAGCAGTACTTC. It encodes CASSSSYEQYF.

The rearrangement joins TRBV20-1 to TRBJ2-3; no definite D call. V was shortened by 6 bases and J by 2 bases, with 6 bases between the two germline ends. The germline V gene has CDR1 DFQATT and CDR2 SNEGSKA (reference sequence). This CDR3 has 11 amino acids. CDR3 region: CSARFTDTQYF. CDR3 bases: TGCAGTGCCCGGTTCACAGATACGCAGTATTTT.